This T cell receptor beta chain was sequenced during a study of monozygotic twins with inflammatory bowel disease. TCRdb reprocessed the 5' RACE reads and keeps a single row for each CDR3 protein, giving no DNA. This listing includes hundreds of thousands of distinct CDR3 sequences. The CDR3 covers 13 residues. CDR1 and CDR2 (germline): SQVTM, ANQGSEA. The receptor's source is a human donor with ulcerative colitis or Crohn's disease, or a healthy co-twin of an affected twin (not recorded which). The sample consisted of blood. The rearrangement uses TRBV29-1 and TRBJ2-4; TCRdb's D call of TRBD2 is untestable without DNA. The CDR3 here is CSVVGRAKNIQYF.